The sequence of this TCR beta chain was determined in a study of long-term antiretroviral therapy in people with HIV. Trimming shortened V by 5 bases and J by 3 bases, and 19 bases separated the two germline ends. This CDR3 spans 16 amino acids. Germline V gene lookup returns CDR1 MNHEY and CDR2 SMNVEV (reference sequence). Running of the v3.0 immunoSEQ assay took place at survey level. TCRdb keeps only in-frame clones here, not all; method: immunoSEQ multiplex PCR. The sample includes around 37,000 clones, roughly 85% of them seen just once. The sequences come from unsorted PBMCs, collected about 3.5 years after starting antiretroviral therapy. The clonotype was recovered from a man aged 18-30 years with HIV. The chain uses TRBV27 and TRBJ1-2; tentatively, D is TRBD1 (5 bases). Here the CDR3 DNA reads TGTGCCAGCAGTCCAAGGAGGACCGGGGCCCACTATGGCTACACCTTC. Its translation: CASSPRRTGAHYGYTF.